These 17 T cell receptor beta chains originate from one sample sequenced in a study of CD8 T cells in ankylosing spondylitis. TCRdb used MiXCR to reprocess the 5' RACE reads, holding one entry per CDR3 protein. The sample has 200,000 to 300,000 distinct CDR3 sequences; approximately 8% are singletons. The sample consisted of blood, either unsorted or a sorted T cell fraction (not recorded which). Every receptor here comes from a female donor with ankylosing spondylitis or in good health (not recorded which).

This clonotype was observed at least ten times. The chain uses TRBV25-1 and TRBJ2-2; 9 bases map to TRBD2. Losses at the gene ends were 4 bases for V and 5 bases for J; bases not matched to a gene: 14. The CDR3 has 18 residues. Per the germline V gene, CDR1 is MGHDK and CDR2 is SYGVNS. CDR3 DNA sequence: TGTGCCAGCAGTGTCCGGGGACTAGCACAAAGAGGGACCGGGGAGCTGTTTTTT. As protein: CASSVRGLAQRGTGELFF.

In this sample, this clonotype turned up many times. The CDR3 DNA is TGCGCCAGCAGCCTCGGGACTAGCGCTCGGGAGACCCAGTACTTC. It translates to CASSLGTSARETQYF. V gene TRBV5-1 combines with J gene TRBJ2-5; 10 bases line up with TRBD2. Trimming at V came to 4 bases and at J to 5 bases, leaving 8 bases not matched to a gene. Germline CDR1 and CDR2: SGHRS and YFSETQ. CDR3 length: 15 residues. The variable domain in full, with the rest retrieved from reference TRBV5-1 and TRBJ2-5, is KAGVTQTPRYLIKTRGQQVTLSCSPISGHRSVSWYQQTPGQGLQFLFEYFSETQRNKGNFPGRFSGRQFSNSRSEMNVSTLELGDSALYLCASSLGTSARETQYFGPGTRLLVL.

This clonotype occurred a few times. Possible read error: a much larger clone is one base away. This rearrangement joins TRBV5-6 to TRBJ1-5; weak D call: TRBD1 (5 bases). Germline V lookup: CDR1 SGHDT, CDR2 YYEEEE. This CDR3 has 15 residues. V gave up 4 bases and J gave up 4 bases, with 15 bases separating them. The DNA of the CDR3 is TGTGCCAGCAGCACCGGACAAGATAGAAATCAGCCCCAGCATTTT. It encodes CASSTGQDRNQPQHF.

In its sample, this clonotype was seen many times. The chain is built from TRBV6-1 and TRBJ1-5, with D possibly being TRBD1 (6 bases). Germline CDR1 and CDR2: MNHNS and SASEGT. V was cut by 5 bases and J by 6 bases, with 20 bases left in between. The CDR3 is 16 amino acids. The CDR3 loop reads CASSPRGTSYVQPQHF. CDR3 DNA sequence: TGTGCCAGCAGTCCCAGAGGGACATCATATGTTCAGCCCCAGCATTTT.

This clonotype was observed a handful of times. J is TRBJ2-1 and V is TRBV7-9; no reliable D call. From germline, CDR1 is SEHNR and CDR2 FQNEAQ (reference sequence). This CDR3 has 11 amino acids. V lost 3 bases and J 9 bases, leaving 6 bases between the germline ends. The CDR3 nucleotides read TGTGCCAGCAGCTTTCTCGGTGAGCAGTTCTTC. Encoded protein: CASSFLGEQFF.

In regard to this clonotype: A much more abundant neighbour one base away suggests this may be a read error. J is TRBJ2-1 and V is TRBV7-9, with 13 bases matching TRBD2. CDR3 length: 15 amino acids. Germline lookup yields CDR1 SEHNR and CDR2 FQNEAQ (reference sequence). The CDR3 reads CDSTSGTSGDNEQFF. The CDR3 nucleotides read TGTGACAGCACCTCCGGGACTAGCGGGGACAATGAGCAGTTCTTC.

This clonotype was detected ten times or more. The chain uses TRBV7-2 and TRBJ1-6; a possible D gene is TRBD1 (5 bases). Germline-derived CDR1 and CDR2 are SGHTA and FQGNSA. The CDR3 totals 15 residues. V was pared by 1 base and J by 8 bases, with 12 bases between. CDR3 nucleotides: TGTGCCAGCAGCTTAGAATGGGGACGGGATTCACCCCTCCACTTT. The encoded protein is CASSLEWGRDSPLHF.

This clonotype was seen ten or more times. The chain is built from TRBV2 and TRBJ2-3; perhaps TRBD1 as D (7 bases). The CDR3 spans 12 residues. V was cut by 6 bases and J by 10 bases, with 14 bases left in between. Per the germline V gene, CDR1 is SNHLY and CDR2 is FYNNEI. CDR3 sequence: CASSVQGGPQYF. The CDR3 DNA is TGTGCCAGCAGCGTCCAGGGGGGTCCGCAGTATTTT.

This clonotype was seen only a few times. This rearrangement joins TRBV18 to TRBJ2-2, with TRBD1 as a possible D gene (5 bases). The CDR3 runs to 15 residues. CDR1 and CDR2 (germline): KGHSH, LQKENI. V was cut by 0 bases and J by 4 bases, with 9 bases left in between. The CDR3 sequence is CASSPPSGSTGELFF. CDR3 DNA: TGTGCCAGCTCACCACCCTCAGGGTCCACCGGGGAGCTGTTTTTT.

This clonotype was observed many times. The chain carries TRBV7-2 and TRBJ2-7; TRBD1 is a possible D gene (6 bases). Trimming shortened V by 5 bases and J by 3 bases, and 17 bases separated the two germline ends. Germline V CDR1 and CDR2: SGHTA, FQGNSA. The CDR3 covers 15 residues. The CDR3 sequence is CASSPQGHVSYEQYF. CDR3 DNA: TGTGCCAGCAGCCCACAGGGCCATGTCAGCTACGAGCAGTACTTC.

In nucleotides, the CDR3 is TGTGCCAGCAGCCGTTCGGCGGGAGGGACCACAGATACGCAGTATTTT. Its protein is CASSRSAGGTTDTQYF. J is TRBJ2-3 and V is TRBV7-2; 9 bases align to TRBD2. There are 16 residues in the CDR3. After removal of 5 bases from V and 2 bases from J, the junction contained 8 bases not matched to a gene. Germline assignment: CDR1 SGHTA and CDR2 FQGNSA.

This clonotype was recorded many times. The CDR3 reads CASSESRLTGELFF. CDR3 DNA: TGTGCCAGCAGTGAATCACGGCTCACCGGGGAGCTGTTTTTT. This chain connects TRBV6-1 to TRBJ2-2, with D hard to call. Between the trimmed V and J ends, which lost 2 bases and 4 bases, there was a span of 8 bases. The CDR3 totals 14 residues. In germline, CDR1 is MNHNS, CDR2 SASEGT.

The V gene is TRBV7-2, the J gene TRBJ2-5; 8 bases are shared with TRBD2. The germline CDR1 and CDR2 sequences are SGHTA and FQGNSA. The trim removed 2 bases at V and 5 bases at J, leaving 4 bases unmatched. The CDR3 sequence is 14 residues long. The CDR3 sequence: CASSLLTGGETQYF. The CDR3 nucleotides read TGTGCCAGCAGCTTACTCACGGGGGGGGAGACCCAGTACTTC. Combining the CDR3 with reference TRBV7-2 and TRBJ2-5 gives the whole variable domain GAGVSQSPSNKVTEKGKDVELRCDPISGHTALYWYRQSLGQGLEFLIYFQGNSAPDKSGLPSDRFSAERTGGSVSTLTIQRTQQEDSAVYLCASSLLTGGETQYFGPGTRLLVL.

This clonotype was recorded many times. This chain joins TRBV4-3 and TRBJ2-7; the D is unclear. This CDR3 is built from 16 residues. Trimming pared 4 bases from V and 2 bases from J, leaving 18 bases between. Germline CDR1 is LGHNA and CDR2 is YSLEER. DNA for the CDR3: TGCGCCAGCAGCCTCGCATCCCAGGCAAGCGCCTACGAGCAGTACTTC. Encoded protein: CASSLASQASAYEQYF.

This clonotype was detected many times. The chain links TRBV7-8 to TRBJ2-7, with 7 positions matching TRBD2. This CDR3 is 15 amino acids long. The germline gives CDR1 SGHVS, CDR2 FQNEAQ. The ends lost 8 bases at V and 0 bases at J; junction bases unmatched: 10. This CDR3 reads CASGGDSLISYEQYF. CDR3 DNA sequence: TGTGCCAGCGGGGGGGACTCTCTAATCTCCTACGAGCAGTACTTC.

This clonotype was seen at least ten times. The rearrangement links TRBV5-1 to TRBJ2-2, with TRBD2 as a possible D gene (6 bases). The CDR3 is 14 amino acids. The germline V gene has CDR1 SGHRS and CDR2 YFSETQ. Between the trimmed V and J ends, which lost 7 bases and 4 bases, there was a span of 14 bases. The CDR3 loop reads CASRDPRGTGELFF. In DNA, the CDR3 is TGCGCCAGCCGAGATCCGCGGGGCACCGGGGAGCTGTTTTTT.

Ten or more counts support this clonotype. This chain joins TRBV29-1 and TRBJ1-1; D call uncertain. CDR3 length: 12 residues. Germline V gene data show CDR1 as SQVTM and CDR2 as ANQGSEA. V lost 5 bases and J lost 0, with 7 bases in between. The CDR3 spells CSVWNMNTEAFF. CDR3 in DNA: TGCAGCGTTTGGAACATGAACACTGAAGCTTTCTTT.